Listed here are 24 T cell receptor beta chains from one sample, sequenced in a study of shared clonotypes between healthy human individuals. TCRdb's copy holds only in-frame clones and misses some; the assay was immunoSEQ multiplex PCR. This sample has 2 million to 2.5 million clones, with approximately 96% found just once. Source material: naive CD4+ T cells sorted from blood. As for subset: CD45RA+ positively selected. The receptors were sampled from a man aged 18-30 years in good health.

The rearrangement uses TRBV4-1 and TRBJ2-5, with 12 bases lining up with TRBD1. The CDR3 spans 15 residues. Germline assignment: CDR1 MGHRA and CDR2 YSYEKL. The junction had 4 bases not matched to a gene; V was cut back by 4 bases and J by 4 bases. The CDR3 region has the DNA TGCGCCAGCAGCCGGGGACAGGGGGCAGGAGAGACCCAGTACTTC. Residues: CASSRGQGAGETQYF.

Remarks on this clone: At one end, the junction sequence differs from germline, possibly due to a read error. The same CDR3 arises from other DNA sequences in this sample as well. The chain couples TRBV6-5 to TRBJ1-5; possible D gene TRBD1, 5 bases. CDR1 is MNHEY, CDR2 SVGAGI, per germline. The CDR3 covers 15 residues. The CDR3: CASSIDRNSNQPQHF. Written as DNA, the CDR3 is TGTGCTAGCAGTATCGACAGAAATAGCAATCAGCCCCAGCATTTT.

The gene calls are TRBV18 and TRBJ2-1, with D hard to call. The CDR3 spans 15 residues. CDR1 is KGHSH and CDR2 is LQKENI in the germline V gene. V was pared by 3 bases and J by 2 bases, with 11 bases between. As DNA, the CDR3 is TGTGCCAGCTCACCTGCAGGCCCTACCTACAATGAGCAGTTCTTC. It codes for CASSPAGPTYNEQFF.

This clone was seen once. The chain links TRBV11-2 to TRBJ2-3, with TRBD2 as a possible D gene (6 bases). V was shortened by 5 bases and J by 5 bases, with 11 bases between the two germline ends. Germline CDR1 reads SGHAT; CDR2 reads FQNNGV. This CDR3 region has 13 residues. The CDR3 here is CASSPSAKDTQYF. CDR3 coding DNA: TGTGCCAGCAGCCCTAGCGCCAAAGATACGCAGTATTTT.

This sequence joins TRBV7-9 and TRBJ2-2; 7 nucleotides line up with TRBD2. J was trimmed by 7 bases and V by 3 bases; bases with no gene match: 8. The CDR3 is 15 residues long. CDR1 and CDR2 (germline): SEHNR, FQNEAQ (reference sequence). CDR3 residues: CASSFMREYGGELFF. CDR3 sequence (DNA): TGTGCCAGCAGCTTTATGCGGGAGTACGGCGGGGAGCTGTTTTTT. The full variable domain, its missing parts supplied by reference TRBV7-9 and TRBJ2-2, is DTGVSQNPRHKITKRGQNVTFRCDPISEHNRLYWYRQTLGQGPEFLTYFQNEAQLEKSRLLSDRFSAERPKGSFSTLEIQRTEQGDSAMYLCASSFMREYGGELFFGEGSRLTVL.

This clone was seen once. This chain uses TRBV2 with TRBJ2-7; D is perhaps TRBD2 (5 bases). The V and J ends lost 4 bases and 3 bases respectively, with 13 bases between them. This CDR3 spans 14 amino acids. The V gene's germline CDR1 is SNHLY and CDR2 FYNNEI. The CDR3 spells CASSANQRGYEQYF. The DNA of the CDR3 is TGTGCCAGCAGTGCCAACCAACGGGGCTACGAGCAGTACTTC.

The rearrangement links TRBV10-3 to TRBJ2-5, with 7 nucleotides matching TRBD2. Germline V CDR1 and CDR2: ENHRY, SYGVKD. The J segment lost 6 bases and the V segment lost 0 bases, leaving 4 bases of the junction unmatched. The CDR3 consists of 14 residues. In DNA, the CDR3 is TGTGCCATCAGTGAGTCGGGGGGGAAACAGACCCAGTACTTC. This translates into CAISESGGKQTQYF.

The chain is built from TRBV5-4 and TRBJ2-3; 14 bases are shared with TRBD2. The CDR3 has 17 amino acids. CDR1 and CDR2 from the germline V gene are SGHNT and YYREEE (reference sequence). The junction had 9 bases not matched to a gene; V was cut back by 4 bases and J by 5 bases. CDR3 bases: TGTGCCAGCAGCCAAGGACTAGCGGGGGGAACAGAAGATACGCAGTATTTT. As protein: CASSQGLAGGTEDTQYF.

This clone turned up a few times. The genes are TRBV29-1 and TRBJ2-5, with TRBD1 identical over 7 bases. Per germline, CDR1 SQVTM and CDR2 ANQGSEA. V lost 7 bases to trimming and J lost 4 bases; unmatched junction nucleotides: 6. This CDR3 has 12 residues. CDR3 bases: TGCAGCGGAGGGGGCGCCGGAGAGACCCAGTACTTC. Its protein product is CSGGGAGETQYF.

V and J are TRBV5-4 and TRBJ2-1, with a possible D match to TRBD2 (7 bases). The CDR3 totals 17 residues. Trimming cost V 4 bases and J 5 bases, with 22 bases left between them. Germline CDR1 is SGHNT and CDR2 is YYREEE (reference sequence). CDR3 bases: TGTGCCAGCAGCCCGGGGGCGGGGGCGAACAAGGACAATGAGCAGTTCTTC. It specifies CASSPGAGANKDNEQFF.

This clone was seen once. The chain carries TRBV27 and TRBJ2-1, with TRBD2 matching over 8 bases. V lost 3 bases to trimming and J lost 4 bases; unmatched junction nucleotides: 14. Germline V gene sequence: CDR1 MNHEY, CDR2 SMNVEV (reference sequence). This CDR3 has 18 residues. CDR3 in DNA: TGTGCCAGCAGTTTCTGGCGGGGGGACTTCTTAGGGTACAATGAGCAGTTCTTC. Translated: CASSFWRGDFLGYNEQFF.

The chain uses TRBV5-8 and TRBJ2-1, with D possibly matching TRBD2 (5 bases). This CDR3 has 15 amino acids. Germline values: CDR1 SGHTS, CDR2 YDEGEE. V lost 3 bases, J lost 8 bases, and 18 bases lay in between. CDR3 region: CASSSTTGRADEQFF. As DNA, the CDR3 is TGTGCCAGCAGCTCGACGACCGGCCGAGCGGATGAGCAGTTCTTC.

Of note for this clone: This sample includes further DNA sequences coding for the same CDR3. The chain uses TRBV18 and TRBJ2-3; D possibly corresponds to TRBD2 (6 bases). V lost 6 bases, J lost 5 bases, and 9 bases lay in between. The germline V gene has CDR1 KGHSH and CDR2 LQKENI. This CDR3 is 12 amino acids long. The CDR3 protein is CASSPGGDTQYF. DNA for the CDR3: TGTGCCAGCTCCCCCGGGGGAGATACGCAGTATTTT.

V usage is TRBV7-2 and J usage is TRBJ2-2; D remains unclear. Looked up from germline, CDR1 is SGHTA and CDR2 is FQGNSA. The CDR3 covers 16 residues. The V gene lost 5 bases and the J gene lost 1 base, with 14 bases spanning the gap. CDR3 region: CASSTVSLLNTGELFF. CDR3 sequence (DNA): TGTGCCAGCAGCACTGTATCCCTTTTGAACACCGGGGAGCTGTTTTTT. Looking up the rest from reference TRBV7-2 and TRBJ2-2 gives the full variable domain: GAGVSQSPSNKVTEKGKDVELRCDPISGHTALYWYRQSLGQGLEFLIYFQGNSAPDKSGLPSDRFSAERTGGSVSTLTIQRTQQEDSAVYLCASSTVSLLNTGELFFGEGSRLTVL.

The CDR3 here is CASSLGVRGQRDEQFF. The DNA of the CDR3 is TGTGCCAGCAGCTTAGGGGTTCGGGGGCAGCGCGATGAGCAGTTCTTC. The V and J genes are TRBV11-3 and TRBJ2-1; D assignment may be TRBD1 or TRBD2 (6 bases each). Trimming cost V 1 base and J 8 bases, with 18 bases left between them. The CDR3 runs to 16 residues. Germline assignment: CDR1 SGHNT and CDR2 YENEEA.

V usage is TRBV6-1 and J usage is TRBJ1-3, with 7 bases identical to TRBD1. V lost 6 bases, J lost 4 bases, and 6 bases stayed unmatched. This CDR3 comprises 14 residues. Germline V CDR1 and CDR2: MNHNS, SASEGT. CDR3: CASRTGVQGNTIYF. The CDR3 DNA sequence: TGTGCCAGCAGAACAGGGGTACAAGGAAACACCATATATTTT.

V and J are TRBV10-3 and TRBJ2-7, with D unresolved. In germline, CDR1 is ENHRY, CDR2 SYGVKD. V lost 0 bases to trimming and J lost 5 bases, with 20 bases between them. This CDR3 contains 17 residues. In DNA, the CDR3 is TGTGCCATCAGTGAGTCGAATGGGGAATTGATTTCCGACGAGCAGTACTTC. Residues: CAISESNGELISDEQYF.

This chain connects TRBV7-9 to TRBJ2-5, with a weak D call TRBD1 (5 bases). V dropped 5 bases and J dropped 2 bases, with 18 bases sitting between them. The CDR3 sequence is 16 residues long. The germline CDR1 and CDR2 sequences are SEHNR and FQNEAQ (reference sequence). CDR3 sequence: CASSRRGTGDQETQYF. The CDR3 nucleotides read TGTGCCAGCAGCCGAAGGGGCACAGGAGATCAAGAGACCCAGTACTTC.

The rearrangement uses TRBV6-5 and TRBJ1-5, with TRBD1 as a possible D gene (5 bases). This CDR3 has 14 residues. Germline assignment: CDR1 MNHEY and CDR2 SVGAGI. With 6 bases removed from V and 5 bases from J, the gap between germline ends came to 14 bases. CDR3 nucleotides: TGTGCCAGCAGCCCCTTGGGGGGTTATCAGCCCCAGCATTTT. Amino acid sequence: CASSPLGGYQPQHF.

CDR3 loop: CASSEGDRSTDTQYF. The CDR3 DNA sequence: TGCGCCAGCAGTGAGGGGGACAGGAGCACAGATACGCAGTATTTT. This chain connects TRBV10-1 to TRBJ2-3, with 8 nucleotides matching TRBD1. CDR1 is WNHNN, CDR2 SYGVQD, per germline (reference sequence). V gave up 2 bases and J gave up 0 bases; unmatched junction bases: 1. This CDR3 comprises 15 residues.

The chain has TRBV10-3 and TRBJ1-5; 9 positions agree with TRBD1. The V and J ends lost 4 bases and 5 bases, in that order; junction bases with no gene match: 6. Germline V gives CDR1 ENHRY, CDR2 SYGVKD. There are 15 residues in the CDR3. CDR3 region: CAISALRDRDQPQHF. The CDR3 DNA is TGTGCCATCAGTGCCCTCCGGGACAGGGATCAGCCCCAGCATTTT.

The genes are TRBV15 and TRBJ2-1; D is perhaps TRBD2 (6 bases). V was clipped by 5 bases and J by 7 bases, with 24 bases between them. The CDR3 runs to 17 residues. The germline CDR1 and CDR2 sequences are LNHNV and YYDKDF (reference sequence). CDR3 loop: CATSRDSGARPGNEQFF. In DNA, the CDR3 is TGTGCCACCAGCCGGGATAGCGGCGCCCGCCCGGGAAATGAGCAGTTCTTC.

CDR3 sequence reads: CASSLDWGTAETQYF. CDR3 coding DNA: TGTGCCAGCAGCTTAGATTGGGGGACAGCGGAGACCCAGTACTTC. J is TRBJ2-5 and V is TRBV11-2, with TRBD1 identical over 7 bases. Trimming removed 0 bases from V and 5 bases from J; junction bases left unmatched: 6. The CDR3 is 15 residues long. The V gene's germline CDR1 is SGHAT and CDR2 FQNNGV.

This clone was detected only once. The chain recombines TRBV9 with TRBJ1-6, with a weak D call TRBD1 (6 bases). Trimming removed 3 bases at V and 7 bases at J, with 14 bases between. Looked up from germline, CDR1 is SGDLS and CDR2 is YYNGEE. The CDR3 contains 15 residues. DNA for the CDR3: TGTGCCAGCAGCGAACAGGGCTATGGGAATTCACCCCTCCACTTT. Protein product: CASSEQGYGNSPLHF.